This TCR beta chain comes out of a study of T cells in Graves' hyperthyroidism and ophthalmopathy. This clonotype was seen only a few times. The investigators amplified TCR beta CDR3 regions from RNA transcripts. The primer set for the first-round RT-PCR of the TCR CDR3 was HTBI. MiXCR was run by TCRdb on the multiplex PCR reads, yielding one entry per CDR3 protein. The data contain about 610,000 distinct CDR3 sequences, about 14% of them seen just once; the ten biggest clones take up roughly 4.5%. Sequencing was performed on blood. The receptor comes from a woman in her forties with Graves' ophthalmopathy.

CDR3 in DNA: TGTGCCAGCAGTTACCCGGGACTAGCAGGGTTCGGCGAGCAGTACTTC. Encoded protein: CASSYPGLAGFGEQYF. The chain links TRBV6-2 or TRBV6-3 to TRBJ2-7; 9 bases map to TRBD2. The CDR3 length is 16 residues. V shed 2 bases, J shed 6 bases, and the junction held 11 bases outside the gene matches. CDR1 is MNHEY and CDR2 is SVGEGT in the germline V gene.